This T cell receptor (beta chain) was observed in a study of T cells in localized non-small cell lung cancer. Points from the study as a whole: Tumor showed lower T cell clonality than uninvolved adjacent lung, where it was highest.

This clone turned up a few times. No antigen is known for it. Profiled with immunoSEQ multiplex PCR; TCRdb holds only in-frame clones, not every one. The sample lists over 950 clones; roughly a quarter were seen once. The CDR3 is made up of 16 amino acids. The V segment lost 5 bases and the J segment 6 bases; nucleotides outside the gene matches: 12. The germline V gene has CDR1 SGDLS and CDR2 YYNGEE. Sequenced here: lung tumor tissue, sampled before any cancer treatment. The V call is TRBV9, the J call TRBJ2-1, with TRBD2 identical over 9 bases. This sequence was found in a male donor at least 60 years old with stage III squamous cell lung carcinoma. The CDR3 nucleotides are TGTGCCAGCAGTTTCAGGAGCGGGGGGATTACCAATGAGCAGTTCTTC. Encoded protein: CASSFRSGGITNEQFF. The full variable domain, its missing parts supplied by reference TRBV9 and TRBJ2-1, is DSGVTQTPKHLITATGQRVTLRCSPRSGDLSVYWYQQSLDQGLQFLIQYYNGEERAKGNILERFSAQQFPDLHSELNLSSLELGDSALYFCASSFRSGGITNEQFFGPGTRLTVL.